This TCR beta chain stems from a study of blood T cell repertoires in COVID-19. CDR1 is SGHNT, CDR2 YYREEE, per germline (reference sequence). The germline V and J ends were trimmed by 0 bases and 1 base, with 7 bases remaining between them. This CDR3 region has 14 residues. Here immunoSEQ multiplex PCR was the method, and the copy in TCRdb shows in-frame clones only, minus some. This table has around 150,000 clones, roughly 90% appearing once. The receptor was isolated from a woman between 55 and 75 years old with active or convalescent COVID-19. Sequencing input: peripheral blood. The rearrangement joins TRBV5-4 to TRBJ1-1; tentatively, D is TRBD1 (5 bases). CDR3 DNA sequence: TGTGCCAGCAGCTTGGAGCAGGGGAACACTGAAGCTTTCTTT. The encoded protein is CASSLEQGNTEAFF. Using reference TRBV5-4 and TRBJ1-1 for the parts outside the CDR3, the full variable domain is ETGVTQSPTHLIKTRGQQVTLRCSSQSGHNTVSWYQQALGQGPQFIFQYYREEENGRGNFPPRFSGLQFPNYSSELNVNALELDDSALYLCASSLEQGNTEAFFGQGTRLTVV.